These 11 T cell receptor beta chains originate from one sample sequenced in a study of T cells in Graves' hyperthyroidism and ophthalmopathy. TCR beta CDR3 sequences were amplified from RNA transcripts. The HTBI primer set served for first-round RT-PCR of the TCR CDR3. TCRdb ran MiXCR on the multiplex PCR reads and lists one entry per CDR3 protein. The sample yields nearly 600,000 distinct CDR3 sequences, 14% seen once. Specimen: blood. The source is a woman under 30 with Graves' ophthalmopathy.

The chain employs TRBV28 and TRBJ1-4; tentatively, D is TRBD1 (5 bases). CDR1 is MDHEN and CDR2 is SYDVKM in the germline V gene. The length of the CDR3 is 15 residues. The V end lost 2 bases, the J end lost 8 bases, and 15 bases lay between the germline ends. CDR3 sequence (DNA): TGTGCCAGCAGTTTAGGGGACTGGGGTTGGGAAAAACTGTTTTTT. It specifies CASSLGDWGWEKLFF.

This clonotype was observed many times. This chain links TRBV11-2 with TRBJ1-1; no firm D call. The CDR3 has 13 residues. Trimming shortened V by 3 bases and J by 1 base, and 6 bases separated the two germline ends. CDR1 is SGHAT and CDR2 is FQNNGV in the germline V gene. The CDR3 sequence is CASSFNWNTEAFF. CDR3 bases: TGTGCCAGCAGCTTTAACTGGAACACTGAAGCTTTCTTT. The full variable domain, rest sourced from reference TRBV11-2 and TRBJ1-1, is EAGVAQSPRYKIIEKRQSVAFWCNPISGHATLYWYQQILGQGPKLLIQFQNNGVVDDSQLPKDRFSAERLKGVDSTLKIQPAKLEDSAVYLCASSFNWNTEAFFGQGTRLTVV.

This clonotype showed up many times. V and J are TRBV7-9 and TRBJ2-1, with D maybe TRBD1 (6 bases). V was trimmed by 4 bases and J by 4 bases, leaving 20 bases between them. The V gene's germline CDR1 is SEHNR and CDR2 FQNEAQ (reference sequence). CDR3 length: 17 amino acids. DNA of the CDR3: TGTGCCAGCAGCTCTTCAGGGGAGCGAGTAGGTTACAATGAGCAGTTCTTC. Its protein product is CASSSSGERVGYNEQFF.

This clonotype was seen at least ten times. The chain combines TRBV6-1 with TRBJ2-3; TRBD2 matches 14 bases. J was trimmed by 5 bases and V by 1 base; bases with no gene match: 11. The CDR3 runs to 19 residues. The germline V gene encodes CDR1 MNHNS and CDR2 SASEGT. DNA of the CDR3: TGTGCCAGCAGTGAAGGGTACGTTGGGACTAGCGGGAGTGAAGATACGCAGTATTTT. Translating it yields CASSEGYVGTSGSEDTQYF.

This rearrangement joins TRBV10-3 to TRBJ2-4; D gene uncertain. CDR1 is ENHRY and CDR2 is SYGVKD in the germline V gene. This CDR3 is built from 13 residues. The V end was cut by 10 bases, the J end by 5 bases, with 15 bases between. The CDR3 is CATRPHAENIQYF. CDR3 sequence (DNA): TGTGCCACTCGTCCACACGCGGAAAACATTCAGTACTTC.

The CDR3 protein is CASSPQSSDGEAFF. For the CDR3, the DNA is TGTGCCAGCTCACCTCAATCGTCGGACGGTGAAGCTTTCTTT. The rearrangement uses TRBV18 and TRBJ1-1; no clear D gene. The CDR3 loop spans 14 amino acids. Germline values: CDR1 KGHSH, CDR2 LQKENI. V was cut by 3 bases and J by 7 bases, with 15 bases left in between.

The chain employs TRBV3-1 and TRBJ1-3; D is unresolved. Germline values: CDR1 LGHDT, CDR2 YNNKEL (reference sequence). The CDR3 runs 16 residues. Trimming left V 1 base short and J 0 bases short, with 10 bases between. In DNA, the CDR3 is TGTGCCAGCAGCCAAGCGTCAGGATTCTCTGGAAACACCATATATTTT. It encodes CASSQASGFSGNTIYF.

This clonotype showed up many times. The V call is TRBV29-1, the J call TRBJ2-5; 11 bases are a match to TRBD1. The CDR3 length is 13 residues. The V segment lost 6 bases and the J segment 4 bases; nucleotides outside the gene matches: 4. Germline CDR1 and CDR2: SQVTM and ANQGSEA. The DNA for the CDR3 is TGCAGCGTACCGGACAGGGGGCGAGAGACCCAGTACTTC. It specifies CSVPDRGRETQYF.

The sample holds many counts of this clonotype. This rearrangement joins TRBV2 to TRBJ1-4, with D possibly TRBD1 on 5 matching bases. Deletions cut 3 bases from V and 5 bases from J, with 10 bases between. CDR1 and CDR2 from the germline V gene are SNHLY and FYNNEI. The CDR3 is 14 amino acids. The CDR3 region is CASSEYGTNEKLFF. In DNA form, the CDR3 reads TGTGCCAGCAGTGAGTATGGGACGAATGAAAAACTGTTTTTT.

This clonotype was seen more than once but under ten times. A clone one base away is much larger, so this may be a read error. The gene calls are TRBV28 and TRBJ2-1; TRBD1 agrees at 9 bases. Looked up from germline, CDR1 is MDHEN and CDR2 is SYDVKM. This CDR3 spans 16 amino acids. The CDR3 protein is CASRRTPGQGYSEQFF. DNA for the CDR3: TGTGCCAGCAGACGGACACCGGGACAGGGATACAGTGAGCAGTTCTTC.

Points on this clonotype: Relative to the germline gene, one junction end is altered; a read error may explain this. The chain links TRBV6-2 or TRBV6-3 to TRBJ2-1; tentatively, D is TRBD1 (6 bases). This CDR3 region has 16 residues. Germline V gene data show CDR1 as MNHEY and CDR2 as SVGEGT. CDR3 region: CVSSIHRVRATREQFF. CDR3 DNA: TGTGTCAGCAGTATCCACAGGGTTCGAGCAACGCGTGAGCAGTTCTTC.